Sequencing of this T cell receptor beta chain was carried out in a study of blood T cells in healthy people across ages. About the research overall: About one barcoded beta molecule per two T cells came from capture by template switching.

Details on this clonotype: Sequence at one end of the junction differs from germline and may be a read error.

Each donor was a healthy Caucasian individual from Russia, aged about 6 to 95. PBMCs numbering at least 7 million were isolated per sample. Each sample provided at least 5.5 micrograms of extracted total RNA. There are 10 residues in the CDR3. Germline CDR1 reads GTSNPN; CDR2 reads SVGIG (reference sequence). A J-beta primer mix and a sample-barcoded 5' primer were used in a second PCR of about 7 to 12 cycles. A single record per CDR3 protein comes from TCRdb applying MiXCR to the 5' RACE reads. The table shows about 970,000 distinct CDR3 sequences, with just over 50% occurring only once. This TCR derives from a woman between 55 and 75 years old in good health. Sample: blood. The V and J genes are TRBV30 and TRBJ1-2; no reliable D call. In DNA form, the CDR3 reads TGTGCCCTGTGGCTGGCTGGCCACACCTTC. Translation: CALWLAGHTF.